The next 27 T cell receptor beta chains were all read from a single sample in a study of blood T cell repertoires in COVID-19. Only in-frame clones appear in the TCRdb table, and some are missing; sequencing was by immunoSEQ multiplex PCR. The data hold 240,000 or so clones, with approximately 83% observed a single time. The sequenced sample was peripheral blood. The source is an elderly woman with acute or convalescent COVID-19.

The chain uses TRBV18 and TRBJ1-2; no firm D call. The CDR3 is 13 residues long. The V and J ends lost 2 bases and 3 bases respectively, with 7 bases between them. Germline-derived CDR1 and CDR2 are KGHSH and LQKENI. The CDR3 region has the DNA TGTGCCAGCTCACCAGGGCCGGACTATGGCTACACCTTC. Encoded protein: CASSPGPDYGYTF.

In nucleotides, the CDR3 is TGTGCCAGCAGCCTTTCCTACCGGGTTGAGGGACAGGGAAATTCACCCCTCCACTTT. Translated, it gives CASSLSYRVEGQGNSPLHF. The chain carries TRBV6-8 and TRBJ1-6; 9 bases agree with TRBD1. The V segment lost 6 bases and the J segment 7 bases; nucleotides outside the gene matches: 19. Germline V lookup: CDR1 MNHGY, CDR2 SAAAGT. The CDR3 contains 19 residues.

The CDR3 region is CASSQTGISPLHF. The CDR3 nucleotides are TGTGCCAGCAGCCAGACCGGGATTTCACCCCTCCACTTT. The rearrangement links TRBV11-2 to TRBJ1-6; D gene unclear. Germline CDR1 SGHAT, CDR2 FQNNGV. The length of the CDR3 is 13 residues. V lost 5 bases to trimming and J lost 9 bases, with 11 bases between them.

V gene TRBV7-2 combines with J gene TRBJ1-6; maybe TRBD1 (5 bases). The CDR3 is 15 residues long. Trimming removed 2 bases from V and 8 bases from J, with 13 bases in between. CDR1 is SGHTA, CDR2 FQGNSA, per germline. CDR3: CASSLIGSGDSPLHF. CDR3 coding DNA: TGTGCCAGCAGCTTAATAGGGTCGGGGGATTCACCCCTCCACTTT.

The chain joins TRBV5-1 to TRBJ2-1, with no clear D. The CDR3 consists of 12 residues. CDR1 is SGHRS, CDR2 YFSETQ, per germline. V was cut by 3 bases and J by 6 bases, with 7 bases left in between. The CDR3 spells CASSSRVNEQFF. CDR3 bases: TGCGCCAGCAGCTCCCGGGTCAATGAGCAGTTCTTC. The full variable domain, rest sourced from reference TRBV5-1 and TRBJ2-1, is KAGVTQTPRYLIKTRGQQVTLSCSPISGHRSVSWYQQTPGQGLQFLFEYFSETQRNKGNFPGRFSGRQFSNSRSEMNVSTLELGDSALYLCASSSRVNEQFFGPGTRLTVL.

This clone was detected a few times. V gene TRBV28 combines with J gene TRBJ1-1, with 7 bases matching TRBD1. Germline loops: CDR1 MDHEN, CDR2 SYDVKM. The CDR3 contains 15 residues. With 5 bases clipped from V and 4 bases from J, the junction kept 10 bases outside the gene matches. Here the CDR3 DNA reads TGTGCCAGCAGTCCCCAAGGGGGCCAGGGCACTGAAGCTTTCTTT. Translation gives CASSPQGGQGTEAFF. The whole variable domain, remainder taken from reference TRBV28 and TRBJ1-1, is DVKVTQSSRYLVKRTGEKVFLECVQDMDHENMFWYRQDPGLGLRLIYFSYDVKMKEKGDIPEGYSVSREKKERFSLILESASTNQTSMYLCASSPQGGQGTEAFFGQGTRLTVV.

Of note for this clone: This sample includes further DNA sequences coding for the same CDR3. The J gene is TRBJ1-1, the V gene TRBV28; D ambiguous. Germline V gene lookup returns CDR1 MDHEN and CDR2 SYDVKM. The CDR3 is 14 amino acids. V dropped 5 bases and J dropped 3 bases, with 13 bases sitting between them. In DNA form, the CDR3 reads TGTGCCAGCAGTCCCCGGACGGGGTACACTGAAGCTTTCTTT. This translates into CASSPRTGYTEAFF.

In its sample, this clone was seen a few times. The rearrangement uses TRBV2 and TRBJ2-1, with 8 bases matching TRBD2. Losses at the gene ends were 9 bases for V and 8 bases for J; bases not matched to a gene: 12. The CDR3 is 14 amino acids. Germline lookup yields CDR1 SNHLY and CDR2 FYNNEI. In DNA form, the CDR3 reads TGTGCCAGTGTCATACAGCGGGGGTTCTATGAGCAGTTCTTC. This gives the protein CASVIQRGFYEQFF.

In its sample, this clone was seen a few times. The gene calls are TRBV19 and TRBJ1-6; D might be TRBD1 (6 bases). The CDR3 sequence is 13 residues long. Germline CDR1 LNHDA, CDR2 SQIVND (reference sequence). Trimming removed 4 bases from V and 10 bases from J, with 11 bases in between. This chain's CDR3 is CASSNRVGSPLHF. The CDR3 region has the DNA TGTGCCAGTAGTAACAGGGTTGGGTCACCCCTCCACTTT.

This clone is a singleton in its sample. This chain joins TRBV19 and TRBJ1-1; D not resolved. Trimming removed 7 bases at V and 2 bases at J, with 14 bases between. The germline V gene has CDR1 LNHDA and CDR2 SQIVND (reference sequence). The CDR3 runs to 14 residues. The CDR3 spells CASTTSHRNTEAFF. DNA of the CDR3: TGTGCCAGTACTACGAGCCACAGAAACACTGAAGCTTTCTTT.

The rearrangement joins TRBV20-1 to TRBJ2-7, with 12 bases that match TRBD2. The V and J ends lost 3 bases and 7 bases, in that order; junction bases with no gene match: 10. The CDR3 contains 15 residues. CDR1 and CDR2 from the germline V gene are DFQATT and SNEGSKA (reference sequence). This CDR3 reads CSASARLAGVGEQYF. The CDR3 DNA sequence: TGCAGTGCTAGTGCTCGACTAGCGGGGGTGGGGGAGCAGTACTTC.

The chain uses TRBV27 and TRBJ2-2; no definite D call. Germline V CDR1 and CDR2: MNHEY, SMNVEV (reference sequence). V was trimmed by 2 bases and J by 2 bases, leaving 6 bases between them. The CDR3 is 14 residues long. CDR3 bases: TGTGCCAGCAGTTTAGTCCGTAACACCGGGGAGCTGTTTTTT. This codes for CASSLVRNTGELFF.

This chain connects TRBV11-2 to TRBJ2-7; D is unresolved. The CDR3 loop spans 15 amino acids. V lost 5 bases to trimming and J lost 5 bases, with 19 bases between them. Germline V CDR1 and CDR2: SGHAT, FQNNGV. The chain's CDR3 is CASSPGVGVYNEQYF. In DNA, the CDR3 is TGTGCCAGCAGCCCTGGAGTGGGTGTTTATAACGAGCAGTACTTC. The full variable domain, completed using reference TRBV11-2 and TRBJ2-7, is EAGVAQSPRYKIIEKRQSVAFWCNPISGHATLYWYQQILGQGPKLLIQFQNNGVVDDSQLPKDRFSAERLKGVDSTLKIQPAKLEDSAVYLCASSPGVGVYNEQYFGPGTRLTVT.

The CDR3 DNA is TGTGCCAGCTCACCTCAGGACAGGGGTGCTACTAATGAAAAACTGTTTTTT. Translating gives CASSPQDRGATNEKLFF. The chain couples TRBV18 to TRBJ1-4; 9 bases line up with TRBD1. Per the germline V gene, CDR1 is KGHSH and CDR2 is LQKENI. CDR3 length: 17 amino acids. Trimming removed 3 bases from V and 2 bases from J; junction bases left unmatched: 7.

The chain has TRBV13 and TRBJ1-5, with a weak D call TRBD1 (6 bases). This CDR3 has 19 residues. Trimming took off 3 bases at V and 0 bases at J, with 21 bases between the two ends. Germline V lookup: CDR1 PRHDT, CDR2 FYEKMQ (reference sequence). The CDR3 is CASSLEESTGDYSNQPQHF. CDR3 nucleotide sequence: TGTGCCAGCAGCTTGGAAGAATCGACAGGAGACTATAGCAATCAGCCCCAGCATTTT.

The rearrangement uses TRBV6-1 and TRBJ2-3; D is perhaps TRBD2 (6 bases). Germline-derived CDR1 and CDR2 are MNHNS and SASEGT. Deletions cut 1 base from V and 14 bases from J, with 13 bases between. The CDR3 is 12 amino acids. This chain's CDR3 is CASSEGGTVGYF. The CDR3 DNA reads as TGTGCCAGCAGTGAAGGAGGGACTGTCGGGTATTTT.

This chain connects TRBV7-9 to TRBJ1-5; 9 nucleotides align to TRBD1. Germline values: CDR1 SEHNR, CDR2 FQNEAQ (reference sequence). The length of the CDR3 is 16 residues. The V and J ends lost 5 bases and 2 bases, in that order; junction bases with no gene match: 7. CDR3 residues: CASSGTGIGGNQPQHF. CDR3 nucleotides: TGTGCCAGCAGCGGGACAGGGATCGGGGGCAATCAGCCCCAGCATTTT.

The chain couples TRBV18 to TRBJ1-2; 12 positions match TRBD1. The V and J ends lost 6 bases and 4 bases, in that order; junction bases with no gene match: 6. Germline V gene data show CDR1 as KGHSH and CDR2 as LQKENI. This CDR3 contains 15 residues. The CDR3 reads CASSGTGGIGYGYTF. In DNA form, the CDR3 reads TGTGCCAGCTCGGGGACAGGGGGCATCGGCTATGGCTACACCTTC.

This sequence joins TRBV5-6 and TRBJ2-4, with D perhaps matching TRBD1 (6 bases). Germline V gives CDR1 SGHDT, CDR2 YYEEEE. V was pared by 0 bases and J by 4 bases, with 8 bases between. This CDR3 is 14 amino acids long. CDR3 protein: CASSLGQGKNIQYF. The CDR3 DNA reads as TGTGCCAGCAGCTTGGGTCAGGGGAAAAACATTCAGTACTTC.

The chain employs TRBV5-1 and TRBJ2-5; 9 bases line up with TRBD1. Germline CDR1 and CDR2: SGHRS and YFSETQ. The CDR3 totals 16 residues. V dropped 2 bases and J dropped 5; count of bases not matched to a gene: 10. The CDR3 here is CASSLILQGAGETQYF. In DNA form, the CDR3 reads TGCGCCAGCAGCTTAATATTACAGGGGGCAGGGGAGACCCAGTACTTC.

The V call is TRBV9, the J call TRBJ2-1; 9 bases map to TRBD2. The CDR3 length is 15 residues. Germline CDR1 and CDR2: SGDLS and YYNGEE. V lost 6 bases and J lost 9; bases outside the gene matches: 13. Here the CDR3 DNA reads TGTGCCAGCAACGCCGGCGGGGGGGCCATGGGTGAGCAGTTCTTC. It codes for CASNAGGGAMGEQFF.

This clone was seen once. The CDR3, as DNA: TGTGCCAGCAGCCCACAGCCCCAGCCTAACTATGGCTACACCTTC. Translated, it gives CASSPQPQPNYGYTF. The gene calls are TRBV9 and TRBJ1-2; D uncertain. The CDR3 is 15 amino acids. The germline CDR1 and CDR2 sequences are SGDLS and YYNGEE. Trimming shortened V by 4 bases and J by 0 bases, and 13 bases separated the two germline ends.

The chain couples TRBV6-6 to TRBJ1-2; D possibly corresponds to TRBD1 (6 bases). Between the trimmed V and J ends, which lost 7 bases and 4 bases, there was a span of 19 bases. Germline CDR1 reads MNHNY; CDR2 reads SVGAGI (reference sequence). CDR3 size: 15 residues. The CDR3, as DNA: TGTGCCAGCATTCTGACGGGGGGCGCGGGCTATGGCTACACCTTC. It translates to CASILTGGAGYGYTF.

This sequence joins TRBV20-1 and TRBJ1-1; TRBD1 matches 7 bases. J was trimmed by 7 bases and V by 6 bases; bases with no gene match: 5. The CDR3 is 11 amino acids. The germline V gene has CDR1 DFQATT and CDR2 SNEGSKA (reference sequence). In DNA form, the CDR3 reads TGCAGTGCCAAGGACAGGTTTGAAGCTTTCTTT. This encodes CSAKDRFEAFF.

CDR3 DNA: TGTGCCTGGAGTGAACAGGGACATCAGCCCCAGCATTTT. Translating gives CAWSEQGHQPQHF. The chain links TRBV30 to TRBJ1-5; D is perhaps TRBD1 (6 bases). Trimming stripped 1 base from V and 5 bases from J, with 9 bases between. Germline CDR1 reads GTSNPN; CDR2 reads SVGIG (reference sequence). CDR3 length equals 13 residues.

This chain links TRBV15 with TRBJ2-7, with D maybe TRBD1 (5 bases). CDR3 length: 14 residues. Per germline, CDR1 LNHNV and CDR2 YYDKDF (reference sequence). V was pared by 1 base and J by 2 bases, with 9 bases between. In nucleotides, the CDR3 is TGTGCCACCAGCAGAGCTGACAGCACCTACGAGCAGTACTTC. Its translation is CATSRADSTYEQYF. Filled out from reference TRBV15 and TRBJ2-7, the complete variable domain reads DAMVIQNPRYQVTQFGKPVTLSCSQTLNHNVMYWYQQKSSQAPKLLFHYYDKDFNNEADTPDNFQSRRPNTSFCFLDIRSPGLGDTAMYLCATSRADSTYEQYFGPGTRLTVT.

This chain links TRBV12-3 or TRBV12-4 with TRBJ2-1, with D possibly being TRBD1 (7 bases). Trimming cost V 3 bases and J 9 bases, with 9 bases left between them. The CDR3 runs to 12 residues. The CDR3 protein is CASSFRGAEQFF. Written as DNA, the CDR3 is TGTGCCAGCAGTTTCAGGGGGGCTGAGCAGTTCTTC.